The 20 T cell receptor beta chains below come from one sample, sequenced in a study of regulatory T cells in long-lasting Graves disease. Building of the TCR beta libraries involved iRepertoire HTBI primers and Arm-PCR of CDR3 regions. TCRdb re-derived calls from the multiplex PCR reads in MiXCR, one entry per CDR3 protein. Among hundreds of thousands of distinct CDR3 sequences listed, 16% were seen once. Time point described: newly diagnosed GD, antithyroid drugs for less than 3 months. Researchers made the TCR library from RNA that was extracted from PBMCs. These data also formed part of another study, on T cells in Graves' hyperthyroidism and ophthalmopathy.

The sample in question was peripheral blood mononuclear cells (PBMCs), obtained at new diagnosis, from a patient treated with antithyroid drugs. These receptor sequences come from a man aged 40-50 years with Graves disease.

In this sample, this clonotype turned up many times. The genes are TRBV7-9 and TRBJ2-7; 7 bases match TRBD1. This CDR3 is built from 12 residues. After removal of 5 bases from V and 5 bases from J, the junction contained 3 bases not matched to a gene. Germline CDR1 reads SEHNR; CDR2 reads FQNEAQ (reference sequence). The CDR3 nucleotides are TGTGCCAGCAGCCTGACAGGGAACGAGCAGTACTTC. It specifies CASSLTGNEQYF.

This clonotype has only a few counts. J is TRBJ1-6 and V is TRBV7-3, with D tentatively TRBD1 (5 bases). Germline loops: CDR1 SGHTA, CDR2 FQGTGA. V was trimmed by 7 bases and J by 6 bases, leaving 16 bases between them. There are 15 residues in the CDR3. CDR3 in amino acids: CASIAGGRINSPLHF. As DNA, the CDR3 is TGTGCCAGCATCGCGGGGGGAAGGATTAATTCACCCCTCCACTTT.

This clonotype was detected only a few times. J is TRBJ1-1 and V is TRBV20-1; 8 bases match TRBD1. CDR1 DFQATT and CDR2 SNEGSKA come from the germline V gene (reference sequence). This CDR3 is built from 12 residues. The V and J ends lost 4 bases and 5 bases, in that order; junction bases with no gene match: 3. In DNA, the CDR3 is TGCAGTGCTACAGGGGGCAGAACTGAAGCTTTCTTT. Translated: CSATGGRTEAFF.

This clonotype was counted a few times. The chain joins TRBV28 to TRBJ2-1; no clear D. The germline gives CDR1 MDHEN, CDR2 SYDVKM. The CDR3 consists of 13 residues. The V gene lost 5 bases and the J gene lost 7 bases, with 12 bases spanning the gap. The CDR3 spells CASSHQLRNEQFF. CDR3 nucleotide sequence: TGTGCCAGCAGTCACCAGCTACGGAATGAGCAGTTCTTC.

The table lists this clonotype with a few counts. The junction departs from the called germline gene at one end, perhaps through a read error. This chain joins TRBV14 and TRBJ1-4, with 7 positions matching TRBD1. The CDR3 contains 12 residues. Looked up from germline, CDR1 is SGHDN and CDR2 is FVKESK. In DNA form, the CDR3 reads TGTGCCAGCAGCTATCAGCCGGGACAGAACATGTTT. Translation gives CASSYQPGQNMF. Full variable domain (outside the CDR3, taken from reference TRBV14 and TRBJ1-4): EAGVTQFPSHSVIEKGQTVTLRCDPISGHDNLYWYRRVMGKEIKFLLHFVKESKQDESGMPNNRFLAERTGGTYSTLKVQPAELEDSGVYFCASSYQPGQNMFGSGTQLSVL.

This clonotype has at least ten counts. The junction departs from the called germline gene at one end, perhaps through a read error. The rearrangement uses TRBV5-1 and TRBJ2-5, with D perhaps TRBD1 or TRBD2 (7 bases each). This CDR3 has 15 residues. Germline V gene data show CDR1 as SGHRS and CDR2 as YFSETQ. CDR3 region: CASSSAGGARETQYF. CDR3 coding DNA: TGTGCCAGCAGCTCCGCAGGGGGGGCACGAGAGACCCAGTACTTC.

In this sample, this clonotype turned up many times. J is TRBJ1-2 and V is TRBV12-3 or TRBV12-4; 7 bases align to TRBD1. The CDR3 runs to 14 residues. Trimming at V came to 3 bases and at J to 3 bases, leaving 4 bases not matched to a gene. DNA of the CDR3: TGTGCCAGCAGTTTTGGCACAGGGGACTATGGCTACACCTTC. This translates into CASSFGTGDYGYTF.

This clonotype was counted ten times or more. The chain combines TRBV20-1 with TRBJ2-5; 7 positions match TRBD1. The trim removed 0 bases at V and 4 bases at J, leaving 8 bases unmatched. The germline gives CDR1 DFQATT, CDR2 SNEGSKA (reference sequence). This CDR3 spans 15 amino acids. The CDR3, as DNA: TGCAGTGCTAGAGATTTCAACAGGGGATCAGAGACCCAGTACTTC. It codes for CSARDFNRGSETQYF.

In its sample, this clonotype was seen a few times. The chain links TRBV5-1 to TRBJ1-3, with 7 bases lining up with TRBD1. The germline V gene has CDR1 SGHRS and CDR2 YFSETQ. Trimming cost V 2 bases and J 1 base; bases outside gene matches: 6. The CDR3 is 16 amino acids. The DNA for the CDR3 is TGCGCCAGCAGCTTACAGGGGCAGGGTTCTGGAAACACCATATATTTT. Its translation is CASSLQGQGSGNTIYF.

In its sample, this clonotype was seen many times. V is TRBV6-1 and J is TRBJ2-7; D is possibly TRBD1 (5 bases). CDR1 and CDR2 from the germline V gene are MNHNS and SASEGT. There are 15 residues in the CDR3. V lost 1 base and J 2 bases, leaving 12 bases between the germline ends. CDR3 sequence (DNA): TGTGCCAGCAGTGAAGGGGCCCTGACAGCCTACGAGCAGTACTTC. Translated: CASSEGALTAYEQYF.

At least ten counts were recorded for this clonotype. The J gene is TRBJ2-2, the V gene TRBV20-1; 8 bases fit TRBD1. Germline-derived CDR1 and CDR2 are DFQATT and SNEGSKA (reference sequence). With 4 bases clipped from V and 1 base from J, the junction kept 8 bases outside the gene matches. This CDR3 has 16 residues. Here the CDR3 DNA reads TGCAGTGCTAATTCTCTAGGACAGGGGAACACCGGGGAGCTGTTTTTT. This sequence encodes CSANSLGQGNTGELFF.

This clonotype has just a few counts. This rearrangement joins TRBV30 to TRBJ2-7; D remains ambiguous. CDR3 length: 12 amino acids. Between the trimmed V and J ends, which lost 4 bases and 3 bases, there was a span of 10 bases. The germline CDR1 and CDR2 sequences are GTSNPN and SVGIG (reference sequence). CDR3: CAWTRTGYEQYF. DNA of the CDR3: TGTGCCTGGACAAGGACCGGCTACGAGCAGTACTTC.

With respect to this clonotype: A far larger clone is one nucleotide away, so this likely arose from a read error. This chain joins TRBV6-2 or TRBV6-3 and TRBJ2-7, with 8 positions matching TRBD1. From germline, CDR1 is MNHEY and CDR2 SVGEGT. There are 14 residues in the CDR3. V dropped 5 bases and J dropped 3; count of bases not matched to a gene: 6. CDR3: CASSGRQGIYEQYF. As DNA, the CDR3 is TGTGCCAGCAGTGGGCGACAGGGGATCTACGAGCAGTACTTC.

This clonotype was counted between two and nine times. The rearrangement uses TRBV20-1 and TRBJ1-5; tentative D call: TRBD1 (5 bases). Trimming removed 6 bases at V and 9 bases at J, with 18 bases between. Germline V gene lookup returns CDR1 DFQATT and CDR2 SNEGSKA (reference sequence). This CDR3 has 13 amino acids. CDR3 region: CSAQDRFSRPQHF. CDR3 coding DNA: TGCAGTGCACAGGACCGTTTTTCAAGGCCCCAGCATTTT.

This clonotype was seen more than once but under ten times. This rearrangement joins TRBV12-5 to TRBJ1-2; D call uncertain. The V end was cut by 4 bases, the J end by 6 bases, with 12 bases between. Germline-derived CDR1 and CDR2 are LGHNT and FRNRAP. This CDR3 comprises 13 residues. CDR3 coding DNA: TGTGCTAGTGGTTCCGGAGAGGGAAATGGCTACACCTTC. Its protein is CASGSGEGNGYTF.

This clonotype was detected ten times or more. This rearrangement joins TRBV5-1 to TRBJ1-1; D not resolved. From germline, CDR1 is SGHRS and CDR2 YFSETQ. V lost 3 bases and J lost 3, with 12 bases in between. The CDR3 contains 14 residues. The chain's CDR3 is CASSSGIYDTEAFF. For the CDR3, the DNA is TGCGCCAGCAGCTCCGGGATTTACGACACTGAAGCTTTCTTT.

A word on this clonotype: With a far larger clone one base away, a read error is the likely cause. The chain is built from TRBV6-2 or TRBV6-3 and TRBJ2-7, with D possibly called TRBD1 or TRBD2 (5 bases each). This CDR3 region has 15 residues. The germline V gene encodes CDR1 MNHEY and CDR2 SVGEGT. Trimming left V 0 bases short and J 7 bases short, with 16 bases between. The CDR3 loop reads CASSYSGEAYNEQYF. For the CDR3, the DNA is TGTGCCAGCAGTTACTCGGGGGAAGCGTACAATGAGCAGTACTTC.

This clonotype was seen many times. This chain uses TRBV7-2 with TRBJ2-1; 9 bases are a match to TRBD1. Trimming took 6 bases from V and 4 from J; bases not matched to a gene: 7. CDR1 and CDR2 (germline): SGHTA, FQGNSA. The CDR3 runs to 15 residues. DNA for the CDR3: TGTGCCAGCAGAACCCGCGGACAGGGGTACAATGAGCAGTTCTTC. This gives the protein CASRTRGQGYNEQFF.

A word on this clonotype: Just one base apart from a much larger clone, this may be a read error. CDR3 loop: CASSPGRAGTEAFF. The CDR3 coding sequence is TGTGCCAGCAGTCCTGGACGGGCGGGAACTGAAGCTTTCTTT. This chain uses TRBV12-3 or TRBV12-4 with TRBJ1-1, with D hard to call. The CDR3 spans 14 residues. V lost 5 bases to trimming and J lost 5 bases, with 15 bases between them.

Ten or more counts support this clonotype. The gene calls are TRBV6-1 and TRBJ2-7; TRBD2 matches at 8 bases. In germline, CDR1 is MNHNS, CDR2 SASEGT. CDR3 length equals 15 residues. V trimming: 2 bases; J trimming: 2 bases; junction bases outside the gene matches: 5. The CDR3 region has the DNA TGTGCCAGCAGTGAACTCCGGACTAGCACCTACGAGCAGTACTTC. The encoded protein is CASSELRTSTYEQYF.